Listed below are T cell receptor beta chains from one sample, sequenced in a study of blood T cell repertoires in COVID-19. The protocol was immunoSEQ multiplex PCR, while the TCRdb copy is restricted to in-frame clones and leaves out a portion. The sample shows 95,000 to 120,000 clones, 65% to 80% of them seen only once. Sample: peripheral blood. The source of these receptors is a woman between 40 and 50 years old with acute or convalescent COVID-19. Each CDR3 is given with its conserved first and last residue. The order of the fields is CDR3 protein, CDR3 DNA, J gene, V gene, clone size, D gene. The D gene is left open where the match is weak. Clone size is given for some rows only: seen once, a few or many times, or a class if the clone is expanded.

CASVLAQGASETQYF | TGTGCCAGCGTCCTTGCCCAGGGGGCGTCCGAGACCCAGTACTTC | TRBJ2-5 | TRBV5-6 | once | TRBD1
CASSRGTSTDTQYF | TGTGCCAGCTCCAGGGGAACTAGCACAGATACGCAGTATTTT | TRBJ2-3 | TRBV5-4 | - | -
CASSQLQGFGTEAFF | TGCGCCAGCAGCCAACTACAGGGATTTGGCACTGAAGCTTTCTTT | TRBJ1-1 | TRBV4-1 | - | -
CATSDGGVGTGELFF | TGTGCCACCAGTGATGGGGGGGTAGGCACCGGGGAGCTGTTTTTT | TRBJ2-2 | TRBV24-1 | - | TRBD2
CASSYRRGPYEQYF | TGTGCCAGCAGTTACAGACGGGGTCCCTACGAGCAGTACTTC | TRBJ2-7 | TRBV6-2/TRBV6-3 | many | -
CSAPDRRERNEQFF | TGCAGCGCCCCTGATCGTCGGGAGAGAAATGAGCAGTTCTTC | TRBJ2-1 | TRBV29-1 | - | -
CATSRGLGQGASEAFF | TGTGCCACCAGCAGAGGGTTAGGACAGGGGGCGTCTGAAGCTTTCTTT | TRBJ1-1 | TRBV15 | many | TRBD1
CASSRGHRTDTQYF | TGTGCCAGCAGCCGAGGACACCGCACAGATACGCAGTATTTT | TRBJ2-3 | TRBV6-2/TRBV6-3 | - | -
CASSLGNRGSSYNEQFF | TGTGCCAGCAGCTTGGGGAACAGGGGGAGCTCCTACAATGAGCAGTTCTTC | TRBJ2-1 | TRBV5-4 | - | TRBD1
CAWSHTKILTGKLDGYTF | TGTGCCTGGAGCCATACGAAGATATTGACAGGGAAGCTCGATGGCTACACCTTC | TRBJ1-2 | TRBV30 | - | TRBD1
CAWGTVSYGYTF | TGTGCCTGGGGGACAGTCTCCTATGGCTACACCTTC | TRBJ1-2 | TRBV30 | - | TRBD1
CASSLRSNTGELFF | TGTGCCAGCAGCTTGAGATCGAACACCGGGGAGCTGTTTTTT | TRBJ2-2 | TRBV7-3 | - | -
CASELRTGYNEQYF | TGTGCCAGTGAGTTACGAACAGGGTACAACGAGCAGTACTTC | TRBJ2-7 | TRBV6-6 | - | -
CASSQGGGLVNWIQYF | TGTGCCAGCAGCCAAGGGGGAGGACTAGTCAATTGGATCCAGTACTTC | TRBJ2-5 | TRBV3-1/TRBV3-2 | few | TRBD2
CASSSRLAGVWLGETQYF | TGTGCCAGCAGTTCCCGACTAGCGGGGGTGTGGTTGGGAGAGACCCAGTACTTC | TRBJ2-5 | TRBV27 | - | TRBD2
CASSVDQGNYGYTF | TGTGCCAGCAGCGTAGACCAGGGCAACTATGGCTACACCTTC | TRBJ1-2 | TRBV9 | few | -
CAIRAGTGGVTDTQYF | TGTGCCATCAGGGCTGGGACAGGGGGTGTCACAGATACGCAGTATTTT | TRBJ2-3 | TRBV10-3 | - | TRBD1
CSVVTSAQETQYF | TGCAGCGTTGTGACTAGCGCACAAGAGACCCAGTACTTC | TRBJ2-5 | TRBV29-1 | - | TRBD2
CAWSVVTSGGIVF | TGTGCCTGGAGTGTGGTGACTAGCGGGGGGATAGTCTTC | TRBJ2-1 | TRBV30 | - | TRBD2
CALQQGANSPLHF | TGTGCCCTCCAGCAAGGGGCAAATTCACCCCTCCACTTT | TRBJ1-6 | TRBV30 | - | -
CASSPGSSGNEQFF | TGTGCCAGCTCACCAGGTAGTTCGGGCAATGAGCAGTTCTTC | TRBJ2-1 | TRBV18 | few | -
CASSILRGSYEQYF | TGTGCCAGCAGCATATTGCGAGGGAGCTACGAGCAGTACTTC | TRBJ2-7 | TRBV5-5 | - | -
CASKYTLGGGAFF | TGTGCCAGCAAATACACCTTAGGGGGGGGAGCTTTCTTT | TRBJ1-1 | TRBV27 | - | -
CAPPTPEGCNQPQHF | TGTGCCCCCCCTACGCCGGAGGGATGCAATCAGCCCCAGCATTTT | TRBJ1-5 | TRBV19 | - | -
CASSQDGGGTEAFF | TGTGCCAGCAGCCAAGATGGGGGGGGAACTGAAGCTTTCTTT | TRBJ1-1 | TRBV3-1/TRBV3-2 | - | -
CASSFPDLTGDTEAFF | TGTGCCAGCAGCTTCCCCGACTTGACAGGGGACACTGAAGCTTTCTTT | TRBJ1-1 | TRBV11-2 | - | TRBD1
CASSLGPSGGFYEQYF | TGCGCCAGCAGCTTGGGACCTAGCGGGGGGTTCTACGAGCAGTACTTC | TRBJ2-7 | TRBV5-1 | - | TRBD2
CASSQDSSGGAGELFF | TGTGCCAGCAGCCAAGATTCTAGCGGGGGGGCCGGGGAGCTGTTTTTT | TRBJ2-2 | TRBV4-2 | - | TRBD2
CASSPDGRGEETQYF | TGTGCCAGCAGTCCGGACGGACGGGGGGAAGAGACCCAGTACTTC | TRBJ2-5 | TRBV6-5 | few | TRBD2
CASGLDHGGRGYEQYF | TGTGCTAGTGGTTTGGACCACGGTGGCCGGGGCTACGAGCAGTACTTC | TRBJ2-7 | TRBV12-5 | few | -
CASSLVYNQPQHF | TGTGCCAGCAGTTTAGTTTACAATCAGCCCCAGCATTTT | TRBJ1-5 | TRBV27 | few | -
CASSLVQSTEAFF | TGCGCCAGCAGCTTGGTACAGAGTACTGAAGCTTTCTTT | TRBJ1-1 | TRBV5-1 | - | -
CASMENFAGNTIYF | TGCGCCAGCATGGAGAACTTCGCTGGAAACACCATATATTTT | TRBJ1-3 | TRBV5-1 | - | -
CASTQTGVRTDTQYF | TGTGCCAGCACCCAAACAGGGGTACGCACAGATACGCAGTATTTT | TRBJ2-3 | TRBV7-3 | - | TRBD1
CASKGTSGYNEQFF | TGTGCCAGCAAGGGGACTAGCGGGTACAATGAGCAGTTCTTC | TRBJ2-1 | TRBV2 | - | TRBD2
CASKTGSSGPGQPQHF | TGTGCCAGTAAGACGGGAAGTAGTGGCCCCGGTCAGCCCCAGCATTTT | TRBJ1-5 | TRBV19 | - | -
CASSYRLQNEQFF | TGTGCCAGCAGTTATCGACTTCAAAATGAGCAGTTCTTC | TRBJ2-1 | TRBV6-2/TRBV6-3 | - | -